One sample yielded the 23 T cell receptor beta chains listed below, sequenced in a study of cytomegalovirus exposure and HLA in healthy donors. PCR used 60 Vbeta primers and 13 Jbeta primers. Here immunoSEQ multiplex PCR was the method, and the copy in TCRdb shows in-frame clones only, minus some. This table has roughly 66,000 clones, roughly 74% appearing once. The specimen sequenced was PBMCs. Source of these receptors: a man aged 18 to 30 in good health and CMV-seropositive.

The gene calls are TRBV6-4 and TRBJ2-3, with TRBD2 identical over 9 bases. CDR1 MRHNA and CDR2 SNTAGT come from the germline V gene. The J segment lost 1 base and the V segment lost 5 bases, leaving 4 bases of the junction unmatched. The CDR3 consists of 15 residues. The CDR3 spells CASSRLADGTDTQYF. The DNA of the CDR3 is TGTGCCAGCAGTCGACTAGCGGACGGCACAGATACGCAGTATTTT.

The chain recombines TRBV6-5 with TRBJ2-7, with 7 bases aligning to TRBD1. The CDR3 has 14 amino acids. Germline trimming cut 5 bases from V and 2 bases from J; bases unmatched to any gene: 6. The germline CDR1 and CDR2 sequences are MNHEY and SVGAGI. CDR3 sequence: CASSRTGLPYEQYF. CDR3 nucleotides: TGTGCCAGCAGTAGGACAGGCCTACCCTACGAGCAGTACTTC.

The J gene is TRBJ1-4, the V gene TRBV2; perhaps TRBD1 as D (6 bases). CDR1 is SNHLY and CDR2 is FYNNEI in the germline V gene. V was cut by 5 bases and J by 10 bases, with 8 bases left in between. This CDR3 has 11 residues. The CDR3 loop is CASSSRGKLFF. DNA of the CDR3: TGTGCCAGCAGTTCCAGGGGAAAACTGTTTTTT.

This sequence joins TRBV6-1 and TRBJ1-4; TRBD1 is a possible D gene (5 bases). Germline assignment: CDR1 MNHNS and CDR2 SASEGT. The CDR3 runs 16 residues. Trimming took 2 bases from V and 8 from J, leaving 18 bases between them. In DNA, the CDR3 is TGTGCCAGCAGTGAAATGGGAGGGGCCTCGGAGGAAAAACTGTTTTTT. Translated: CASSEMGGASEEKLFF.

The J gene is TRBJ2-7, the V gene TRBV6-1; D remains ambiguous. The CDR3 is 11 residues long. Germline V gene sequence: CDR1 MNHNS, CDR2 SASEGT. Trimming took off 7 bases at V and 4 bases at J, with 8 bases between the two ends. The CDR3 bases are TGTGCCAGCATGGGCTGGTACGAGCAGTACTTC. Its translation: CASMGWYEQYF.

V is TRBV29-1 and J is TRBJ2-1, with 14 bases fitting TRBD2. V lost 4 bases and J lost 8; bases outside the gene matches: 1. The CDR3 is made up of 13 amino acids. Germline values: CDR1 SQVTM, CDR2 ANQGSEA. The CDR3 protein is CSVGTSGRYEQFF. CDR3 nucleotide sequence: TGCAGCGTTGGGACTAGCGGGAGGTATGAGCAGTTCTTC.

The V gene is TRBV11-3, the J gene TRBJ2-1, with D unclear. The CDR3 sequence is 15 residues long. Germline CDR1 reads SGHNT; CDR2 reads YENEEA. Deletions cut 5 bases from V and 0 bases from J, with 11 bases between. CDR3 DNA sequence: TGTGCCAGCAGCACTCAGGTGAGCTCCTACAATGAGCAGTTCTTC. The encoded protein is CASSTQVSSYNEQFF.

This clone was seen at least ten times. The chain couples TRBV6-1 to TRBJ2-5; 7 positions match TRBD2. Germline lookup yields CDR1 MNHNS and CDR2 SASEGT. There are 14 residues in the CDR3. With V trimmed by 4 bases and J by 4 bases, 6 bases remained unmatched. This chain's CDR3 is CASSGSGTIETQYF. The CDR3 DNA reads TGTGCCAGCAGTGGATCCGGGACTATAGAGACCCAGTACTTC.

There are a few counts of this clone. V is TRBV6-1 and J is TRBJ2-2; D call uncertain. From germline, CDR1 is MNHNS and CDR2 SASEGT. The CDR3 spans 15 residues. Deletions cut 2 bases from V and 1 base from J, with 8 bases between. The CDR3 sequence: CASSELWQNTGELFF. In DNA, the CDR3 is TGTGCCAGCAGTGAATTGTGGCAGAACACCGGGGAGCTGTTTTTT.

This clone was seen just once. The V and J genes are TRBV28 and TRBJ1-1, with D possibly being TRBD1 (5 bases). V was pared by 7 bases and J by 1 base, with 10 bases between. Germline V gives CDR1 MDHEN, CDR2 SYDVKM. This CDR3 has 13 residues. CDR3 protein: CASTGTGNTEAFF. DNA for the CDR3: TGTGCCAGCACCGGAACAGGGAACACTGAAGCTTTCTTT.

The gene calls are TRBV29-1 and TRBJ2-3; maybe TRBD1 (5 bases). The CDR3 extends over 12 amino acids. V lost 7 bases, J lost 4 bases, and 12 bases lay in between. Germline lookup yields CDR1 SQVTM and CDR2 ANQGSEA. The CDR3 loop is CSAQGGPDTQYF. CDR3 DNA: TGCAGCGCGCAGGGCGGTCCAGATACGCAGTATTTT.

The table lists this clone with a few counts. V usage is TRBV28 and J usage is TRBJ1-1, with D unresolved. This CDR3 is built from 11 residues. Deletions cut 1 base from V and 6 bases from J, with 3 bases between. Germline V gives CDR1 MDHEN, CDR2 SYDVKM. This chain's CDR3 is CASSLFAEAFF. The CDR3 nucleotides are TGTGCCAGCAGTTTATTCGCTGAAGCTTTCTTT.

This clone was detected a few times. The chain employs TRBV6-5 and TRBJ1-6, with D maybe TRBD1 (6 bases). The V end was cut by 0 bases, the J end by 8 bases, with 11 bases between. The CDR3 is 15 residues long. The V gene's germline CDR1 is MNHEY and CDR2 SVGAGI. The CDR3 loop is CASSYSEQGYSPLHF. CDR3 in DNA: TGTGCCAGCAGTTACTCAGAACAGGGTTATTCACCCCTCCACTTT.

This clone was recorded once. CDR3 in DNA: TGTGCCAGCCTCGAAGGGGTAGCACCGAACACCGGGGAGCTGTTTTTT. Translated, it gives CASLEGVAPNTGELFF. V is TRBV2 and J is TRBJ2-2, with D possibly matching TRBD1 (5 bases). V was shortened by 8 bases and J by 0 bases, with 16 bases between the two germline ends. Germline loops: CDR1 SNHLY, CDR2 FYNNEI. The CDR3 length is 16 residues.

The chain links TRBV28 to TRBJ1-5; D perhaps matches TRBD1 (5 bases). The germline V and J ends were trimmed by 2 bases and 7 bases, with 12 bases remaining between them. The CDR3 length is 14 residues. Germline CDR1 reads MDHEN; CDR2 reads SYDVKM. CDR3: CASSLGQGGQPQHF. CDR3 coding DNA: TGTGCCAGCAGTTTAGGGCAGGGTGGACAGCCCCAGCATTTT.

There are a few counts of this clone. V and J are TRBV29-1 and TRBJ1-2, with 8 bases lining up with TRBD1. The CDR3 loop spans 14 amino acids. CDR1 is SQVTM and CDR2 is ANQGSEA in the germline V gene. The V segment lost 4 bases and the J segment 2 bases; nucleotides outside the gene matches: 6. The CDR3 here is CSVAGQGGNYGYTF. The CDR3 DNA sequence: TGCAGCGTTGCCGGACAGGGCGGGAACTATGGCTACACCTTC.

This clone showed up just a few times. DNA of the CDR3: TGTGCCGGATCCGAAGGGAGCACCATATATTTT. It specifies CAGSEGSTIYF. The chain couples TRBV6-1 to TRBJ1-3; D is undetermined. The V gene lost 11 bases and the J gene lost 9 bases, with 14 bases spanning the gap. Germline V CDR1 and CDR2: MNHNS, SASEGT. This CDR3 has 11 amino acids.

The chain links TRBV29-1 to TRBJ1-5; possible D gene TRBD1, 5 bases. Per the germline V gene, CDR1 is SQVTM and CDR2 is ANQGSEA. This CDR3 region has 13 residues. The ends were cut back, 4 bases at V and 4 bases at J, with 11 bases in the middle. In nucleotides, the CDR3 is TGCAGCGTTGGGGGCGGCGATAATCAGCCCCAGCATTTT. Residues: CSVGGGDNQPQHF.

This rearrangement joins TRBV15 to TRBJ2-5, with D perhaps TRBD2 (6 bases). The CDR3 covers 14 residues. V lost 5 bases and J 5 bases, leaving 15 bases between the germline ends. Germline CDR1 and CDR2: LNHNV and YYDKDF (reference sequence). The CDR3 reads CATSSPTRLETQYF. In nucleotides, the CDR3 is TGTGCCACCAGCTCTCCGACTAGGCTGGAGACCCAGTACTTC.

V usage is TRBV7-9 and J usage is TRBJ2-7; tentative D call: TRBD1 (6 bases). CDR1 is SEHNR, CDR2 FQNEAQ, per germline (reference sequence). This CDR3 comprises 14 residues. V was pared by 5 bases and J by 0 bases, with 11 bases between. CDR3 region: CASSTGQSSYEQYF. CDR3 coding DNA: TGTGCCAGCAGCACCGGACAGAGCTCCTACGAGCAGTACTTC.

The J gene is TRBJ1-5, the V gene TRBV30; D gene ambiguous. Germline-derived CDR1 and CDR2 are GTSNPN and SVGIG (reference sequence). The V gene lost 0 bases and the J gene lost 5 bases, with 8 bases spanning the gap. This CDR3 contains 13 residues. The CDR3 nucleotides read TGTGCCTGGAGTGTACTTGGTTATCAGCCCCAGCATTTT. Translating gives CAWSVLGYQPQHF.

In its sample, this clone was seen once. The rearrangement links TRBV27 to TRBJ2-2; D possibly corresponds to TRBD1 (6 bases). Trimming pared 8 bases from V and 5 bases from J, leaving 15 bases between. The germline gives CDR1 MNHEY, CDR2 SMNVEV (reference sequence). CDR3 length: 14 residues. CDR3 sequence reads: CASGQQGSTGELFF. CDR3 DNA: TGTGCCAGCGGGCAGCAGGGGTCAACCGGGGAGCTGTTTTTT.

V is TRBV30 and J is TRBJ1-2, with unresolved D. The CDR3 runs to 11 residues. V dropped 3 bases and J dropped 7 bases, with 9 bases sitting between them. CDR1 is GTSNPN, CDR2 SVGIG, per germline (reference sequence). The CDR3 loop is CAWSVRSGYTF. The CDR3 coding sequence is TGTGCCTGGAGCGTCCGGTCTGGCTACACCTTC.